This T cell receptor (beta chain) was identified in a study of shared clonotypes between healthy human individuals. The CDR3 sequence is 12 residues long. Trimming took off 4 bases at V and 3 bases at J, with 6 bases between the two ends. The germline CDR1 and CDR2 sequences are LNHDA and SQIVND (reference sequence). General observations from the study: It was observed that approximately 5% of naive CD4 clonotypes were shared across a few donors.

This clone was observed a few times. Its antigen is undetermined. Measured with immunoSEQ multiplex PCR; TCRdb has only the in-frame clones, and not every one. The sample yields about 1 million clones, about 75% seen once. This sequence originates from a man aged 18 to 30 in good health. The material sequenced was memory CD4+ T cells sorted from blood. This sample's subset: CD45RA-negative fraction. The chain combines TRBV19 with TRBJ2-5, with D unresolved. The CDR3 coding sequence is TGTGCCAGTAGTACTGGAAAAGAGACCCAGTACTTC. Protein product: CASSTGKETQYF.